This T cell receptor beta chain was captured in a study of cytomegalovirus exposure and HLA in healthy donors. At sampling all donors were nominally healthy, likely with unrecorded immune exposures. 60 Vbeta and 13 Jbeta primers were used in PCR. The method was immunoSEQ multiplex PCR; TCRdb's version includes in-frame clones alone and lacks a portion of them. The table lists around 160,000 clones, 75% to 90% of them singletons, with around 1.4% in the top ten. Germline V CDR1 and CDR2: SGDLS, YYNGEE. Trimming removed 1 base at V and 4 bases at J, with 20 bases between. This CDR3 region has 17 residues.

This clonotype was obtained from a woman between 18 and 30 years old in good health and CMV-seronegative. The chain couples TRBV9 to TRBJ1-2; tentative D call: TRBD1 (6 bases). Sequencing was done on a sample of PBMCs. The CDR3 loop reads CASSVWGEGGGGYGYTF. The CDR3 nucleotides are TGTGCCAGCAGCGTATGGGGGGAGGGGGGGGGCGGCTATGGCTACACCTTC.